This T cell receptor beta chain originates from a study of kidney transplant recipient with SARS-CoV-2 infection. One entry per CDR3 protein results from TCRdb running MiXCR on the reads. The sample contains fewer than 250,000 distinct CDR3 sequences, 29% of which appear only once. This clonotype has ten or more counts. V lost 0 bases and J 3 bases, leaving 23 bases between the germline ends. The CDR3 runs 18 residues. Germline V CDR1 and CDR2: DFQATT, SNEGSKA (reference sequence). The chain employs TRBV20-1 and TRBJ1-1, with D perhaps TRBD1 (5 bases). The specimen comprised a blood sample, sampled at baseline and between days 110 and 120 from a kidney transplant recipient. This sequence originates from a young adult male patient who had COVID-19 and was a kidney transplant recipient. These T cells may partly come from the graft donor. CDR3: CSAREWKLGGRHDTEAFF. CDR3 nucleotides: TGCAGTGCTAGAGAATGGAAGTTGGGGGGACGGCACGACACTGAAGCTTTCTTT.